This TCR beta chain emerged from a study of blood T cell repertoires in COVID-19. Whole-study context: Samples came from the United States, Italy and Spain, spanning acute and convalescent COVID-19. T cells, B-cell-depleted T cells, or PBMCs supplied cDNA or gDNA.

In the original analysis: From reference gene primer amplification, estimates of nucleated cell counts were derived. Using immunoSEQ multiplex PCR, the repertoire was profiled, and TCRdb retains in-frame clones only, with some absent. The D gene and trimming were derived from the DNA, and the V and J assignments and clone size from that table. The data contain about 340,000 clones, almost 90% of them singletons. Seattle patient enrollment occurred during active infection, with longitudinal follow-up thereafter. Trimming stripped 4 bases from V and 2 bases from J, with 18 bases between. Germline loops: CDR1 SGHDN, CDR2 FVKESK. The CDR3 extends over 16 amino acids.

The chain recombines TRBV14 with TRBJ2-7; a possible D gene is TRBD1 (5 bases). This TCR was sampled from a woman aged 70 to 79 with COVID-19, enrolled during active disease. The sequenced material came from peripheral blood. CDR3 in amino acids: CASSRPAGLETYEQYF. The CDR3 nucleotides are TGTGCCAGCAGCCGCCCCGCAGGGTTAGAGACCTACGAGCAGTACTTC.